The T cell receptor (beta chain) under discussion was sequenced for a study of blood T cell repertoires in COVID-19 (dated by TCRdb to between 2020 and 2021). Regarding the research as a whole: Collaborator samples came from the United States, Italy and Spain and covered acute and convalescent phases of COVID-19. Sample metadata almost always included a de-identified subject ID, COVID-19 status, age in years and sex. A freely available public database, intended as a resource for researchers studying the immune response to SARS-CoV-2, is where the repertoires were released. The samples were drawn from two sources: the first 160 participants of the ongoing ImmuneRACE study, and 950 to 1,500 subjects contributed by 6 global collaborators. Subjects who had been exposed to COVID-19, were actively infected with it, or had recovered from it provided the deeply sampled blood TCRbeta repertoires that made up the dataset. The prospective study material was composed of cDNA or gDNA derived from T cells, B-cell-depleted T cells, or PBMCs. Where HLA class I and class II types were available, the types were taken from metadata supplied by the sample provider, not from assay-based typing. Beyond this particular receptor, the publication reports: The amount of clinical and demographic metadata varied by source and participant and was provided uncurated.

TCRbeta CDR3 regions were amplified from genomic DNA using the immunoSEQ Assay, a bias-controlled multiplex PCR. Regarding the original processing steps: Within the assay, amplification of reference gene primers was used to estimate how many nucleated cells each sample contained. Sequence reads were collapsed and filtered to measure the absolute abundance of every unique TCRbeta CDR3 rearrangement. For each sample, productive Simpson clonality was calculated as the square root of Simpson's diversity index across productive rearrangements. Drawn from immuneACCESS, this table holds only the in-frame rearrangements with V and J called that TCRdb kept. Clones are partly lost; checked studies trace under half to an unresolved V gene and leave the rest unexplained. V and J calls and clone size follow that table, whereas D and trimming were derived from the DNA. This sample is represented by 300,000 to 400,000 clones; 88% of them were singletons. Of the sample, more than 0.9% falls within the top ten clones.

Participants in the prospective study were aged roughly 18 to 89 years, lived in 24 United States geographic areas, and enrolled through a virtual design. To assign participants to cohorts, the prospective study relied on clinical history that participants themselves reported in a screening survey and a study questionnaire. Each participant in the prospective study had whole blood, serum and a nasopharyngeal or oropharyngeal swab collected by mobile phlebotomists. Prospective study participants could optionally give additional blood draws and questionnaires over an approximately 2-month period. Before DNA extraction, prospective study blood samples were shipped either frozen or at room temperature. About this clone: Which antigen it targets is not known. Base qualities were left out, and no much larger clone turns up one base away.

The source material was PBMCs or T cells enriched from blood (not recorded which). The source of this sequence is a woman aged 25 to 39 with acute COVID-19.

In nucleotide form, the sequence is TGCAGCGTTGAAGAGAGGTGGGAGGGTGACACAGATACGCAGTATTTT. Translated, it reads CSVEERWEGDTDTQYF. The chain was built from TRBV29-1 and TRBJ2-3; the junction holds 7 bases that match TRBD2. Looking up the germline V gene yields CDR1 SQVTM and CDR2 ANQGSEA. Germline trimming amounts to 0 bases on V and 2 bases on J, with 8 as the count of junction bases outside the gene matches. Measured from the cysteine to the phenylalanine, the CDR3 is 16 residues long. The DNA shown is the 48-base CDR3, in frame from base 1.